This entry features one T cell receptor (beta chain) sequence. The method was immunoSEQ multiplex PCR; TCRdb's version includes in-frame clones alone and lacks a portion of them. This sample yields around 19,000 clones, of which 85% to 90% are seen a single time; about 3.8% belongs to the top ten. CDR3 length: 14 residues. Trimming pared 4 bases from V and 2 bases from J, leaving 10 bases between. Per the germline V gene, CDR1 is MGHRA and CDR2 is YSYEKL. These data come from a study of PD-L1 blockade in urothelial cancer. Background on the study: It was at some point between 2013 and 2014 that patients started atezolizumab at 1,200 mg intravenously every 3 weeks. Treatment start was followed by blood analysis at 3 weeks (second dose) and again at 6 weeks. There were a median of approximately 150,000 T cells in blood samples.

V usage is TRBV4-1 and J usage is TRBJ2-3; D ambiguous. This sequence originates from a man over 45 with urothelial cancer. Sequencing used PBMCs, obtained around atezolizumab (anti-PD-L1) treatment. The CDR3 spells CASSLYTNTDTQYF. In DNA form, the CDR3 reads TGCGCCAGCAGCCTGTACACCAACACAGATACGCAGTATTTT.